What follows are 24 T cell receptor beta chains derived from one specimen sequenced in a study of blood T cell repertoires in COVID-19. Generated by immunoSEQ multiplex PCR, the TCRdb table keeps only in-frame clones and is missing some. The data contain about 380,000 clones, less than 90% of them singletons. Source material: PBMCs or T cells enriched from blood (not recorded which). The receptors derive from a woman in her 30s who had recovered from COVID-19.

The chain has TRBV7-9 and TRBJ1-2, with 7 bases that match TRBD1. After removal of 5 bases from V and 9 bases from J, the junction contained 12 bases not matched to a gene. CDR1 SEHNR and CDR2 FQNEAQ come from the germline V gene (reference sequence). This CDR3 comprises 14 residues. The CDR3 loop is CASSTRTGSLRYTF. Here the CDR3 DNA reads TGTGCCAGCAGCACCCGGACAGGTTCTTTACGCTACACCTTC.

This chain joins TRBV7-9 and TRBJ1-1; D is unclear. The CDR3 is 13 amino acids. V was cut by 5 bases and J by 8 bases, with 15 bases left in between. Per germline, CDR1 SEHNR and CDR2 FQNEAQ (reference sequence). CDR3 bases: TGTGCCAGCAGCGCCCCCAAAGCGGAGGAAGCTTTCTTT. This codes for CASSAPKAEEAFF.

The V gene is TRBV5-1, the J gene TRBJ1-2; no definite D call. Trimming stripped 0 bases from V and 6 bases from J, with 12 bases between. The CDR3 has 14 residues. Germline CDR1 SGHRS, CDR2 YFSETQ. CDR3 residues: CASSLEGGSHGYTF. The CDR3 DNA reads as TGCGCCAGCAGCTTGGAGGGAGGATCCCATGGCTACACCTTC.

The gene calls are TRBV11-3 and TRBJ1-1; D is unresolved. The CDR3 length is 13 residues. The germline V gene encodes CDR1 SGHNT and CDR2 YENEEA. Trimming removed 3 bases at V and 3 bases at J, with 8 bases between. As DNA, the CDR3 is TGTGCCAGCAGCTTGATGAGGGACACTGAAGCTTTCTTT. Amino acid sequence: CASSLMRDTEAFF.

The J gene is TRBJ1-1, the V gene TRBV6-4; possible D gene TRBD1, 5 bases. Looked up from germline, CDR1 is MRHNA and CDR2 is SNTAGT. V was clipped by 7 bases and J by 5 bases, with 26 bases between them. The CDR3 totals 17 residues. CDR3 coding DNA: TGTGCCAGCACCCCTACCGCTGGGGCACGGGTGAGGACTGAAGCTTTCTTT. The encoded protein is CASTPTAGARVRTEAFF.

V gene TRBV9 combines with J gene TRBJ2-5; the D gene is possibly TRBD2 (5 bases). With 2 bases removed from V and 1 base from J, the gap between germline ends came to 9 bases. CDR3 length equals 14 residues. The germline V gene has CDR1 SGDLS and CDR2 YYNGEE. CDR3 sequence (DNA): TGTGCCAGCAGCGTGGCGGGCTCCCAAGAGACCCAGTACTTC. Translated: CASSVAGSQETQYF.

J is TRBJ2-5 and V is TRBV2; no definite D call. Germline values: CDR1 SNHLY, CDR2 FYNNEI. With 8 bases removed from V and 1 base from J, the gap between germline ends came to 14 bases. The CDR3 totals 14 residues. CDR3 nucleotide sequence: TGTGCCAGCCGGAACAGTCTTACCCAAGAGACCCAGTACTTC. Translation: CASRNSLTQETQYF. The variable domain in full, completed from reference TRBV2 and TRBJ2-5, reads EPEVTQTPSHQVTQMGQEVILRCVPISNHLYFYWYRQILGQKVEFLVSFYNNEISEKSEIFDDQFSVERPDGSNFTLKIRSTKLEDSAMYFCASRNSLTQETQYFGPGTRLLVL.

V and J are TRBV12-3 or TRBV12-4 and TRBJ2-5; D gene uncertain. V was cut by 1 base and J by 5 bases, with 8 bases left in between. This CDR3 is built from 13 residues. CDR3 amino acids: CASSLGEEETQYF. As DNA, the CDR3 is TGTGCCAGCAGTTTAGGTGAGGAGGAGACCCAGTACTTC.

The J gene is TRBJ1-3, the V gene TRBV2; 8 bases are a match to TRBD1. The germline CDR1 and CDR2 sequences are SNHLY and FYNNEI. The CDR3 is made up of 11 amino acids. V was pared by 8 bases and J by 8 bases, with 2 bases of the junction left unmatched. DNA of the CDR3: TGTGCCAGCCAGACAGGGGACACCATATATTTT. Amino acid sequence: CASQTGDTIYF.

The chain uses TRBV4-2 and TRBJ2-3, with a tentative D call TRBD2 (5 bases). Trimming took off 2 bases at V and 4 bases at J, with 10 bases between the two ends. The germline V gene encodes CDR1 LGHNA and CDR2 YNFKEQ. The CDR3 spans 14 residues. As DNA, the CDR3 is TGTGCCAGCAGCCAATTAGAGGGCCCAGATACGCAGTATTTT. Translated, it gives CASSQLEGPDTQYF.

This clone has just a few counts. V usage is TRBV5-5 and J usage is TRBJ2-2, with TRBD2 matching over 8 bases. Germline V CDR1 and CDR2: SGHKS, YYEKEE (reference sequence). V shed 4 bases and J 6 bases; nucleotides not matched to a gene: 8. CDR3 length equals 15 residues. The CDR3 region has the DNA TGTGCCAGCAGCCAAGCTTGGCGGGAGGCCGGGGAGCTGTTTTTT. Translating it yields CASSQAWREAGELFF.

The V gene is TRBV6-4, the J gene TRBJ2-2; D is possibly TRBD1 (6 bases). The ends were cut back, 5 bases at V and 1 base at J, with 8 bases in the middle. The length of the CDR3 is 14 residues. Germline V CDR1 and CDR2: MRHNA, SNTAGT. The CDR3 region is CASSQQGNTGELFF. The CDR3 region has the DNA TGTGCCAGCAGTCAACAGGGGAACACCGGGGAGCTGTTTTTT.

The chain uses TRBV27 and TRBJ1-1; D unclear. Germline V CDR1 and CDR2: MNHEY, SMNVEV (reference sequence). This CDR3 comprises 13 residues. The V and J ends lost 2 bases and 2 bases respectively, with 6 bases between them. The CDR3 loop is CASSLVLNTEAFF. The CDR3 DNA sequence: TGTGCCAGCAGTTTAGTCCTCAACACTGAAGCTTTCTTT.

The chain recombines TRBV5-1 with TRBJ2-2; TRBD2 matches at 10 bases. The V gene's germline CDR1 is SGHRS and CDR2 YFSETQ. Germline trimming cut 5 bases from V and 8 bases from J; bases unmatched to any gene: 12. CDR3 length: 16 residues. The CDR3 DNA is TGCGCCAGCAGAGGTTCGCTAGCGGGAGTCGGTGGGGAGCTGTTTTTT. Its translation: CASRGSLAGVGGELFF.

This clone was seen a handful of times. This rearrangement joins TRBV2 to TRBJ2-7, with D possibly being TRBD2 (6 bases). CDR3 length: 13 residues. Trimming took 7 bases from V and 2 from J, leaving 12 bases between them. CDR1 and CDR2 (germline): SNHLY, FYNNEI. Here the CDR3 DNA reads TGTGCCAGCATATCCGGACTAACCTACGAGCAGTACTTC. Amino acid sequence: CASISGLTYEQYF.

This chain connects TRBV2 to TRBJ1-6; D call uncertain. This CDR3 is built from 12 residues. In germline, CDR1 is SNHLY, CDR2 FYNNEI. V gave up 6 bases and J gave up 7 bases, with 7 bases separating them. Written as DNA, the CDR3 is TGTGCCAGCAGCCCAGGAAATTCACCCCTCCACTTT. This codes for CASSPGNSPLHF.

A remark on this clone: The sample holds other DNA sequences that translate to the same CDR3. This sequence joins TRBV12-3 or TRBV12-4 and TRBJ2-5; TRBD1 matches 9 bases. The CDR3 spans 13 residues. The V and J ends lost 6 bases and 2 bases, in that order; junction bases with no gene match: 1. CDR3 sequence: CASRGTGQETQYF. CDR3 DNA: TGTGCCAGCAGGGGGACAGGGCAAGAGACCCAGTACTTC.

Only a few counts were recorded for this clone. This chain joins TRBV15 and TRBJ1-2; no clear D. This CDR3 spans 14 amino acids. Germline CDR1 is LNHNV and CDR2 is YYDKDF (reference sequence). V lost 3 bases to trimming and J lost 11 bases, with 19 bases between them. Written as DNA, the CDR3 is TGTGCCACCAGCAGGGCCGGGATCCCAATTGGGTACACCTTC. Translating it yields CATSRAGIPIGYTF.

This clone appeared once. This chain links TRBV7-3 with TRBJ1-3, with D hard to call. The germline V and J ends were trimmed by 6 bases and 0 bases, with 12 bases remaining between them. The CDR3 runs 15 residues. The germline gives CDR1 SGHTA, CDR2 FQGTGA. The CDR3 protein is CASSPGLSSGNTIYF. In nucleotides, the CDR3 is TGTGCCAGCAGTCCCGGTTTGAGCTCTGGAAACACCATATATTTT.

This clone was detected once. This CDR3 is also generated by other DNA sequences in the sample. The J gene is TRBJ1-5, the V gene TRBV27, with a possible D match to TRBD1 (6 bases). The CDR3 has 14 amino acids. The V gene lost 6 bases and the J gene lost 2 bases, with 11 bases spanning the gap. CDR1 MNHEY and CDR2 SMNVEV come from the germline V gene (reference sequence). CDR3 sequence reads: CASSLRQGNQPQHF. For the CDR3, the DNA is TGTGCCAGCAGCCTAAGACAGGGCAATCAGCCCCAGCATTTT.

V gene TRBV29-1 combines with J gene TRBJ2-7, with 9 bases identical to TRBD2. CDR3 length: 15 amino acids. V gave up 5 bases and J gave up 4 bases; unmatched junction bases: 12. The germline CDR1 and CDR2 sequences are SQVTM and ANQGSEA. DNA for the CDR3: TGCAGCGTTCTATCGGGAGCGGGAGGAGATTACGAGCAGTACTTC. It yields the protein CSVLSGAGGDYEQYF.

The CDR3 protein is CASTGEGDYGYTF. The CDR3 DNA follows: TGTGCCAGCACCGGGGAGGGGGACTATGGCTACACCTTC. The V call is TRBV7-9, the J call TRBJ1-2; D perhaps matches TRBD1 (6 bases). This CDR3 has 13 amino acids. V was trimmed by 7 bases and J by 3 bases, leaving 12 bases between them. The germline V gene encodes CDR1 SEHNR and CDR2 FQNEAQ (reference sequence).

V gene TRBV19 combines with J gene TRBJ1-5; 9 bases map to TRBD1. With V trimmed by 4 bases and J by 7 bases, 8 bases remained unmatched. Per germline, CDR1 LNHDA and CDR2 SQIVND (reference sequence). The CDR3 loop spans 15 amino acids. The CDR3, as DNA: TGTGCCAGTAGTACTGGGGGACAGGGCGCCCAGCCCCAGCATTTT. Amino acid sequence: CASSTGGQGAQPQHF.

The chain links TRBV30 to TRBJ1-2; tentatively, D is TRBD1 (6 bases). This CDR3 has 14 residues. Germline values: CDR1 GTSNPN, CDR2 SVGIG (reference sequence). The V gene lost 8 bases and the J gene lost 1 base, with 17 bases spanning the gap. The CDR3 spells CATRGRDINYGYTF. The CDR3 coding sequence is TGTGCCACCCGTGGCAGGGACATTAACTATGGCTACACCTTC.